This T cell receptor (beta chain) derives from a study of PD-L1 blockade in urothelial cancer. TCRdb's copy holds only in-frame clones and misses some; the assay was immunoSEQ multiplex PCR. The sample consists of about 45,000 clones, approximately 88% of them appearing once. The CDR3 loop spans 15 amino acids. Germline loops: CDR1 SNHLY, CDR2 FYNNEI. Germline trimming cut 7 bases from V and 7 bases from J; bases unmatched to any gene: 14. The TCR was taken from an elderly man with urothelial cancer. The chain is built from TRBV2 and TRBJ2-3; 7 positions match TRBD2. Specimen: PBMCs, collected around atezolizumab (anti-PD-L1) treatment. CDR3 DNA sequence: TGTGCCAGCACTAATCCTAGCGGTTCGACCCATACGCAGTATTTT. Translating it yields CASTNPSGSTHTQYF.